This TCR beta chain was documented in a study of cytomegalovirus exposure and HLA in healthy donors. Study-level results: Most TCRs appeared rarely, but some public TCRs recurred in many donors. Sequencing depth across donors, presence/absence analyses assumed, was roughly uniform.

PCR involved 60 Vbeta and 13 Jbeta primers. Original handling: It was a later analysis that counted approximately 81 million unique TCR beta chains, of which approximately 9.9 million were shared. Profiling relied on immunoSEQ multiplex PCR, and the TCRdb table lists in-frame clones only, not all of them. V, J and clone size are those of that table, while D and trimming were read from the DNA. The table has more than 95,000 clones, roughly 10% seen once. As to this clone: Its matching antigen is unknown.

Sequencing used PBMCs. This sequence was found in a young woman in good health and CMV-seropositive.

CDR3 sequence reads: CASRDQQGASFF. CDR3 in DNA: TGTGCCAGTAGGGACCAACAGGGGGCTTCTTTCTTT. The chain combines TRBV19 with TRBJ1-1; TRBD1 matches at 9 bases. Germline lookup yields CDR1 LNHDA and CDR2 SQIVND (reference sequence). J was trimmed by 12 bases and V by 6 bases; bases with no gene match: 8. The CDR3 spans 12 residues.